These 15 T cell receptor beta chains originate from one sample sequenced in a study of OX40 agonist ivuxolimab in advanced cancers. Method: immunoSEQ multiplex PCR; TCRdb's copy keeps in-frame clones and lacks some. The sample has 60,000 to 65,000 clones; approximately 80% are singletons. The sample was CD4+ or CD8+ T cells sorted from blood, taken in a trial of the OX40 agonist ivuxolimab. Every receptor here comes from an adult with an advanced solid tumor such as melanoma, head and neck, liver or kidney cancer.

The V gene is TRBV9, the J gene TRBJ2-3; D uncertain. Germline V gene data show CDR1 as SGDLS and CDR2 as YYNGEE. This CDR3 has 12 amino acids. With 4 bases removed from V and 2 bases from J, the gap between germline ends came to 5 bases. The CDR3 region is CASSPDTDTQYF. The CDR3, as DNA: TGTGCCAGCAGCCCAGACACAGATACGCAGTATTTT.

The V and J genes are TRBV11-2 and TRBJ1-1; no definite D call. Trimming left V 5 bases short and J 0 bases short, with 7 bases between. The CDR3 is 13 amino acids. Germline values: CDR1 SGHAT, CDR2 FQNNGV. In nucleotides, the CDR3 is TGTGCCAGCAGCACCCGAGTGAACACTGAAGCTTTCTTT. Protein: CASSTRVNTEAFF. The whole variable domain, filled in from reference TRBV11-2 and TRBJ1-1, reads EAGVAQSPRYKIIEKRQSVAFWCNPISGHATLYWYQQILGQGPKLLIQFQNNGVVDDSQLPKDRFSAERLKGVDSTLKIQPAKLEDSAVYLCASSTRVNTEAFFGQGTRLTVV.

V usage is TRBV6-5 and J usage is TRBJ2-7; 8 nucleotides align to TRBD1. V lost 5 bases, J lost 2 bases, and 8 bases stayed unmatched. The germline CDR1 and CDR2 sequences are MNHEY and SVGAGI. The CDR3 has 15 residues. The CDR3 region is CASSQQGGITYEQYF. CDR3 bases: TGTGCCAGCAGTCAACAGGGGGGCATCACCTACGAGCAGTACTTC.

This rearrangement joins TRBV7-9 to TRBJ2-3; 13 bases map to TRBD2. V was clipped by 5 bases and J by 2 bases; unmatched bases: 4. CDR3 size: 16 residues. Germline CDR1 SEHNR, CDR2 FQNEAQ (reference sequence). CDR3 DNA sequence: TGTGCCAGCAGCATGACTAGCGGGAGGATCACAGATACGCAGTATTTT. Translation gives CASSMTSGRITDTQYF.

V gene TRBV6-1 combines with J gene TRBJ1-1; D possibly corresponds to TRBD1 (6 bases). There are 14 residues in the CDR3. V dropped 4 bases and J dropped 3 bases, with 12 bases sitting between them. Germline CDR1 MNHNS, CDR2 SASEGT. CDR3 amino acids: CASSGMTGYTEAFF. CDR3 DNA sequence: TGTGCCAGCAGTGGAATGACAGGCTACACTGAAGCTTTCTTT.

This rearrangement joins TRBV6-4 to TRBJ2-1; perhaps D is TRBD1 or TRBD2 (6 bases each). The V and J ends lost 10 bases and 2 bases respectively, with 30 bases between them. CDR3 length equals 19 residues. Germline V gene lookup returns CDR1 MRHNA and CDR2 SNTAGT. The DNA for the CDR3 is TGTGCCACCCTCGAAGAGGGGGTCGGACGGGAGTGCCCCTACAATGAGCAGTTCTTC. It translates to CATLEEGVGRECPYNEQFF.

The CDR3 protein is CASAWGTSALKETQYF. DNA of the CDR3: TGTGCTAGTGCCTGGGGGACTAGCGCCCTAAAAGAGACCCAGTACTTC. This sequence joins TRBV12-5 and TRBJ2-5, with TRBD2 identical over 10 bases. This CDR3 has 16 residues. Germline CDR1 reads LGHNT; CDR2 reads FRNRAP. V was clipped by 7 bases and J by 3 bases; unmatched bases: 11.

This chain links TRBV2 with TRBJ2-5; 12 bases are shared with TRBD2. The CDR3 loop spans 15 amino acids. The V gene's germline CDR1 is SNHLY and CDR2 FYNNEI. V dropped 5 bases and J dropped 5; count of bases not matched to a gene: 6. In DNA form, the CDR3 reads TGTGCCAGCAGTAAAGAAGGGACTAGCGGGGAGACCCAGTACTTC. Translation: CASSKEGTSGETQYF.

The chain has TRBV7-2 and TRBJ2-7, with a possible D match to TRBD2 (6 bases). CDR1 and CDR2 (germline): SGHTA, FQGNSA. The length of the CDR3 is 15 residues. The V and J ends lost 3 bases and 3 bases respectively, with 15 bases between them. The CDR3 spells CASSFVGGMGYEQYF. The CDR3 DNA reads TGTGCCAGCAGCTTTGTGGGAGGCATGGGCTACGAGCAGTACTTC. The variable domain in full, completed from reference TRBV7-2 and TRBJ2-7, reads GAGVSQSPSNKVTEKGKDVELRCDPISGHTALYWYRQSLGQGLEFLIYFQGNSAPDKSGLPSDRFSAERTGGSVSTLTIQRTQQEDSAVYLCASSFVGGMGYEQYFGPGTRLTVT.

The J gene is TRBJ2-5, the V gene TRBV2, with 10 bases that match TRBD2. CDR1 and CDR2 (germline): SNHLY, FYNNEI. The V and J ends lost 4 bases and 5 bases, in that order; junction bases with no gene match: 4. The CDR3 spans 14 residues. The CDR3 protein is CASSVERGGETQYF. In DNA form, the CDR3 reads TGTGCCAGCAGTGTAGAGCGGGGGGGTGAGACCCAGTACTTC.

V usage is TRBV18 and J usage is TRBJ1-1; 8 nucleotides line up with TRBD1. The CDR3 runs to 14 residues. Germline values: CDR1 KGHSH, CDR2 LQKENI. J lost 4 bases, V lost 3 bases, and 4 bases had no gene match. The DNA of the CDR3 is TGTGCCAGCTCACCCGGACAGGGACCCACTGAAGCTTTCTTT. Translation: CASSPGQGPTEAFF.

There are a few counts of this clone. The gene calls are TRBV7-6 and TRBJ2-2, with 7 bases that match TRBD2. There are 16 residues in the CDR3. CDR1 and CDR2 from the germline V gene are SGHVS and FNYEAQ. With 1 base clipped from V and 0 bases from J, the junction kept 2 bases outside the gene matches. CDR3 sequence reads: CASSLESGANTGELFF. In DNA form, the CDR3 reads TGTGCCAGCAGCTTAGAAAGCGGGGCGAACACCGGGGAGCTGTTTTTT.

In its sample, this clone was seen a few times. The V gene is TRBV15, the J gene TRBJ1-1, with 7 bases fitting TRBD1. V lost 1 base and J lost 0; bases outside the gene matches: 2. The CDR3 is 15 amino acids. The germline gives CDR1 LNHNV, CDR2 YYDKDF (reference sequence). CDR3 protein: CATSRGTGLNTEAFF. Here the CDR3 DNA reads TGTGCCACCAGCAGAGGGACAGGATTGAACACTGAAGCTTTCTTT.

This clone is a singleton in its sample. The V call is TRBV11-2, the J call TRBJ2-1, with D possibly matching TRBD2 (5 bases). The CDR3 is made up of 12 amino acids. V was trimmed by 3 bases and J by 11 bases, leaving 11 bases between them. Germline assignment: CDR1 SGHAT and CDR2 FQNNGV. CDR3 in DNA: TGTGCCAGCAGCTTTCTAGCTAACCAGCAGTTCTTC. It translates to CASSFLANQQFF.

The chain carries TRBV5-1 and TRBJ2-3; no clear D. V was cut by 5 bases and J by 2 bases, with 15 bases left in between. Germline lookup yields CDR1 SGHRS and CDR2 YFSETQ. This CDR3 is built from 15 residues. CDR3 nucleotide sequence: TGCGCCAGCAGTCCTGGACCTACCTCCACAGATACGCAGTATTTT. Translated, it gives CASSPGPTSTDTQYF. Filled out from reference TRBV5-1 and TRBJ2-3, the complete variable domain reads KAGVTQTPRYLIKTRGQQVTLSCSPISGHRSVSWYQQTPGQGLQFLFEYFSETQRNKGNFPGRFSGRQFSNSRSEMNVSTLELGDSALYLCASSPGPTSTDTQYFGPGTRLTVL.